In this sample, the clone carrying this TCR beta chain turned up many times. Its specificity is unknown. The data were taken from a study of cytomegalovirus exposure and HLA in healthy donors. Use of 60 Vbeta and 13 Jbeta primers characterized the PCR. Using immunoSEQ multiplex PCR, the repertoire was profiled, and TCRdb retains in-frame clones only, with some absent. The sample consists of approximately 100,000 clones, 74% of them appearing once. Points from the study as a whole: TCR beta sequences reportedly predicted most subjects' HLA-A and HLA-B alleles accurately.

The sequence came from a human donor in good health. The sample consisted of PBMCs.

For the CDR3, the DNA is TGTGCCAGCACCTCGACAGGGACGGGAACTGAAGCTTTCTTT. This gives the protein CASTSTGTGTEAFF. V is TRBV6-5 and J is TRBJ1-1; 7 bases map to TRBD1. This CDR3 has 14 residues. V trimming: 7 bases; J trimming: 5 bases; junction bases outside the gene matches: 10. Looked up from germline, CDR1 is MNHEY and CDR2 is SVGAGI.